This entry is about one T cell receptor (beta chain). The data belong to a study of T cell responses to AZD1222 COVID-19 vaccine. Measured with immunoSEQ multiplex PCR; TCRdb has only the in-frame clones, and not every one. The sample yields about 120,000 clones, approximately 87% seen once. There are 15 residues in the CDR3. CDR1 and CDR2 (germline): MDHEN, SYDVKM. The V and J ends lost 3 bases and 3 bases respectively, with 12 bases between them. The V call is TRBV28, the J call TRBJ1-5; the D is unclear. The clonotype was recovered from an adult in good health. The starting material was peripheral blood, obtained on day 0 of AZD1222 vaccination. The CDR3 DNA reads as TGTGCCAGCAGTTTTCATCGGCTGTTCAATCAGCCCCAGCATTTT. It yields the protein CASSFHRLFNQPQHF.